A single sample is the source of the 8 T cell receptor beta chains below, sequenced in a study of cytomegalovirus exposure and HLA in healthy donors. This PCR relied on a set of 60 Vbeta primers and 13 Jbeta primers. The method was immunoSEQ multiplex PCR; TCRdb's version includes in-frame clones alone and lacks a portion of them. The sample shows hundreds of thousands of clones, 60% to 80% of them seen only once. Sequencing was done on a sample of PBMCs. The receptors shown here come from a male donor in good health and CMV-seronegative.

The chain recombines TRBV2 with TRBJ2-7, with TRBD1 as a possible D gene (5 bases). V was shortened by 3 bases and J by 5 bases, with 11 bases between the two germline ends. Germline assignment: CDR1 SNHLY and CDR2 FYNNEI. The CDR3 is 13 residues long. This chain's CDR3 is CASSEGRAHEQYF. The CDR3 DNA sequence: TGTGCCAGCAGTGAGGGCAGGGCCCACGAGCAGTACTTC.

The chain combines TRBV27 with TRBJ2-7, with TRBD1 matching 9 bases. J gave up 3 bases and V 8 bases, and 17 bases lay outside the gene matches. Germline V CDR1 and CDR2: MNHEY, SMNVEV (reference sequence). This CDR3 region has 17 residues. In DNA form, the CDR3 reads TGTGCCAGCTTGGGTCGGGGGGAACCGGGACAGGGCTACGAGCAGTACTTC. Translating gives CASLGRGEPGQGYEQYF.

The chain carries TRBV2 and TRBJ2-3, with 12 bases identical to TRBD2. J gave up 4 bases and V 6 bases, and 5 bases lay outside the gene matches. The CDR3 sequence is 15 residues long. Germline-derived CDR1 and CDR2 are SNHLY and FYNNEI. Here the CDR3 DNA reads TGTGCCAGCAGAGCACTAGCGGGGGGCCCAGATACGCAGTATTTT. It specifies CASRALAGGPDTQYF.

The J gene is TRBJ2-7, the V gene TRBV5-6; D not certain. Germline assignment: CDR1 SGHDT and CDR2 YYEEEE. V lost 0 bases and J lost 1, with 8 bases in between. CDR3 size: 14 residues. The CDR3 is CASSLEVTSYEQYF. The CDR3 nucleotides read TGTGCCAGCAGCTTGGAGGTGACATCCTACGAGCAGTACTTC.

The chain has TRBV7-9 and TRBJ1-2, with 9 bases that match TRBD1. The germline V gene has CDR1 SEHNR and CDR2 FQNEAQ (reference sequence). The CDR3 has 14 amino acids. With V trimmed by 4 bases and J by 5 bases, 5 bases remained unmatched. The CDR3 nucleotides read TGTGCCAGCAGCTCGGGACAGGGTGCGTATGGCTACACCTTC. Amino acid sequence: CASSSGQGAYGYTF.

This sequence joins TRBV7-6 and TRBJ2-2, with a weak D call TRBD2 (5 bases). The CDR3 sequence is 16 residues long. CDR1 SGHVS and CDR2 FNYEAQ come from the germline V gene. The ends were cut back, 4 bases at V and 1 base at J, with 13 bases in the middle. For the CDR3, the DNA is TGTGCCAGCAGCTCCAGACCCGAGGGGAACACCGGGGAGCTGTTTTTT. It translates to CASSSRPEGNTGELFF.

This chain connects TRBV7-2 to TRBJ2-3, with 9 bases that match TRBD2. After removal of 1 base from V and 1 base from J, the junction contained 6 bases not matched to a gene. The germline V gene encodes CDR1 SGHTA and CDR2 FQGNSA. The CDR3 length is 17 residues. The CDR3 is CASSLVRLAAGTDTQYF. The CDR3 nucleotides read TGTGCCAGCAGCTTAGTGAGACTAGCGGCGGGCACAGATACGCAGTATTTT. The variable domain in full, completed from reference TRBV7-2 and TRBJ2-3, reads GAGVSQSPSNKVTEKGKDVELRCDPISGHTALYWYRQSLGQGLEFLIYFQGNSAPDKSGLPSDRFSAERTGGSVSTLTIQRTQQEDSAVYLCASSLVRLAAGTDTQYFGPGTRLTVL.

The chain recombines TRBV5-8 with TRBJ1-5, with 7 bases lining up with TRBD1. V shed 4 bases, J shed 1 base, and the junction held 5 bases outside the gene matches. Germline CDR1 reads SGHTS; CDR2 reads YDEGEE. The CDR3 has 15 residues. The CDR3, as DNA: TGTGCCAGCAGCCCAGGACAGGAAAGCAATCAGCCCCAGCATTTT. It codes for CASSPGQESNQPQHF.